This passage covers 10 T cell receptor beta chains from one sample sequenced in a study of blood T cell repertoires in COVID-19. Here immunoSEQ multiplex PCR was the method, and the copy in TCRdb shows in-frame clones only, minus some. The sample gives about 130,000 clones, roughly four fifths of which show up once; more than 9% is in the top ten. The sample taken for sequencing was peripheral blood. These receptors originate from a woman aged 60-75 years with acute or convalescent COVID-19.

This clone was seen once. The genes are TRBV7-9 and TRBJ1-5; the D gene is possibly TRBD1 (6 bases). Trimming left V 1 base short and J 3 bases short, with 10 bases between. CDR3 size: 15 residues. Looked up from germline, CDR1 is SEHNR and CDR2 is FQNEAQ (reference sequence). The CDR3 nucleotides are TGTGCCAGCAGCTTAGGAACAGGGTCCAATCAGCCCCAGCATTTT. It codes for CASSLGTGSNQPQHF.

This chain connects TRBV7-8 to TRBJ1-6; 9 bases map to TRBD1. CDR3 size: 17 residues. Trimming cost V 5 bases and J 3 bases; bases outside gene matches: 8. Per the germline V gene, CDR1 is SGHVS and CDR2 is FQNEAQ. The CDR3: CASSLTPDRGYNSPLHF. CDR3 nucleotides: TGTGCCAGCAGCCTAACCCCGGACAGGGGCTATAATTCACCCCTCCACTTT.

The CDR3 region is CASSHATFGGNQPQHF. CDR3 nucleotide sequence: TGTGCCAGCAGCCACGCGACCTTCGGGGGCAATCAGCCCCAGCATTTT. The V call is TRBV7-8, the J call TRBJ1-5; unclear D gene. Germline assignment: CDR1 SGHVS and CDR2 FQNEAQ. V was shortened by 5 bases and J by 2 bases, with 16 bases between the two germline ends. This CDR3 has 16 residues.

The J gene is TRBJ1-6, the V gene TRBV6-4, with 7 bases fitting TRBD1. Looked up from germline, CDR1 is MRHNA and CDR2 is SNTAGT. The ends lost 0 bases at V and 9 bases at J; junction bases unmatched: 5. This CDR3 contains 15 residues. CDR3 DNA: TGTGCCAGCAGTGACTCGATAGGGGGCGCTTCACCCCTCCACTTT. The encoded protein is CASSDSIGGASPLHF.

CDR3 amino acids: CASSPRGGEAFF. The CDR3 region has the DNA TGTGCCAGCTCACCTAGAGGCGGCGAAGCTTTCTTT. The chain has TRBV18 and TRBJ1-1; D unclear. Trimming removed 3 bases from V and 8 bases from J, with 10 bases in between. The CDR3 is 12 residues long. Looked up from germline, CDR1 is KGHSH and CDR2 is LQKENI.

For the CDR3, the DNA is TGTGCCAGCAGCTCGGGTGGACACATCAAATCACCCCTCCACTTT. It is translated as CASSSGGHIKSPLHF. The chain joins TRBV9 to TRBJ1-6; D is perhaps TRBD1 (5 bases). The V end lost 4 bases, the J end lost 10 bases, and 18 bases lay between the germline ends. Per germline, CDR1 SGDLS and CDR2 YYNGEE. The CDR3 is 15 amino acids. The full variable domain, rest sourced from reference TRBV9 and TRBJ1-6, is DSGVTQTPKHLITATGQRVTLRCSPRSGDLSVYWYQQSLDQGLQFLIQYYNGEERAKGNILERFSAQQFPDLHSELNLSSLELGDSALYFCASSSGGHIKSPLHFGNGTRLTVT.

V gene TRBV11-3 combines with J gene TRBJ2-3, with 13 bases identical to TRBD2. Per the germline V gene, CDR1 is SGHNT and CDR2 is YENEEA. The V and J ends lost 5 bases and 3 bases, in that order; junction bases with no gene match: 8. This CDR3 has 17 residues. CDR3 in DNA: TGTGCCAGCAGCCCAGGACTAGCGGGGGCGGGTACAGATACGCAGTATTTT. Translated, it gives CASSPGLAGAGTDTQYF.

The chain carries TRBV15 and TRBJ2-7; D might be TRBD2 (7 bases). Germline-derived CDR1 and CDR2 are LNHNV and YYDKDF (reference sequence). This CDR3 comprises 15 residues. Between the trimmed V and J ends, which lost 5 bases and 0 bases, there was a span of 14 bases. The CDR3 nucleotides are TGTGCCACCAGCGGGGGGGCGCTTCCCTCCTACGAGCAGTACTTC. This translates into CATSGGALPSYEQYF.

The chain has TRBV15 and TRBJ1-5, with 7 bases aligning to TRBD1. This CDR3 is 17 amino acids long. V trimming: 0 bases; J trimming: 0 bases; junction bases outside the gene matches: 5. CDR1 and CDR2 (germline): LNHNV, YYDKDF (reference sequence). In nucleotides, the CDR3 is TGTGCCACCAGCAGAGAGGGGACAGTCCTTAGCAATCAGCCCCAGCATTTT. This codes for CATSREGTVLSNQPQHF. The whole variable domain, remainder taken from reference TRBV15 and TRBJ1-5, is DAMVIQNPRYQVTQFGKPVTLSCSQTLNHNVMYWYQQKSSQAPKLLFHYYDKDFNNEADTPDNFQSRRPNTSFCFLDIRSPGLGDTAMYLCATSREGTVLSNQPQHFGDGTRLSIL.

In its sample, this clone was seen a few times. This sequence joins TRBV7-9 and TRBJ1-1; TRBD1 matches at 8 bases. Trimming at V came to 4 bases and at J to 4 bases, leaving 8 bases not matched to a gene. The V gene's germline CDR1 is SEHNR and CDR2 FQNEAQ (reference sequence). This CDR3 has 15 residues. CDR3 nucleotide sequence: TGTGCCAGCAGCTCGAGACAGGGGCTATCCACTGAAGCTTTCTTT. This translates into CASSSRQGLSTEAFF.